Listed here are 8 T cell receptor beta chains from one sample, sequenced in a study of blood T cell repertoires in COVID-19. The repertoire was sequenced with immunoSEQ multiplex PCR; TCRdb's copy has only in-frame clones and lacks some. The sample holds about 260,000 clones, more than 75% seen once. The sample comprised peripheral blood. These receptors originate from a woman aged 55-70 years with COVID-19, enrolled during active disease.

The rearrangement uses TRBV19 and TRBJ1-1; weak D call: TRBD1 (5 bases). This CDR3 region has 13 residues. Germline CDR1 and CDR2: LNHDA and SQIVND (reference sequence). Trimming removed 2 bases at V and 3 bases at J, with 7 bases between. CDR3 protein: CASSITGYTEAFF. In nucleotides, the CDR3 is TGTGCCAGTAGTATAACAGGCTACACTGAAGCTTTCTTT.

The CDR3 protein is CASSLATGGRGAKNIQYF. As DNA, the CDR3 is TGTGCCAGCAGCTTAGCAACCGGGGGGCGCGGAGCCAAAAACATTCAGTACTTC. The rearrangement links TRBV7-9 to TRBJ2-4; TRBD2 might be the D (7 bases). Germline V gene lookup returns CDR1 SEHNR and CDR2 FQNEAQ (reference sequence). CDR3 length: 18 amino acids. Trimming shortened V by 0 bases and J by 0 bases, and 15 bases separated the two germline ends.

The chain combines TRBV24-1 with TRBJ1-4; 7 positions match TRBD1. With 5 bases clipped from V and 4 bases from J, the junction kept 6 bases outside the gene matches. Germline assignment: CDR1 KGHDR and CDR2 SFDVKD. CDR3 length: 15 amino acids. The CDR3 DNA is TGTGCCACCAGTGGGGGGACAGCTATTAATGAAAAACTGTTTTTT. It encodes CATSGGTAINEKLFF.

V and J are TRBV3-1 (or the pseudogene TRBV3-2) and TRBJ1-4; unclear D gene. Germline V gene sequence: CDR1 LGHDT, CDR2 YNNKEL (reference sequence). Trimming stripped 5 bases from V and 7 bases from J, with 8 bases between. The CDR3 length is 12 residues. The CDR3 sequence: CASSSHGEKLFF. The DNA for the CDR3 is TGTGCCAGCAGCTCTCACGGTGAAAAACTGTTTTTT.

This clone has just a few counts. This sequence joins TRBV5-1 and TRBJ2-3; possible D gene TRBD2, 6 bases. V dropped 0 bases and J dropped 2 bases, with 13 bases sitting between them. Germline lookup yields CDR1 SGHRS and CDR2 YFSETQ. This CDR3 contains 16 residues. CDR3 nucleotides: TGCGCCAGCAGCTTGGGCCGGGACTCTATCACAGATACGCAGTATTTT. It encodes CASSLGRDSITDTQYF.

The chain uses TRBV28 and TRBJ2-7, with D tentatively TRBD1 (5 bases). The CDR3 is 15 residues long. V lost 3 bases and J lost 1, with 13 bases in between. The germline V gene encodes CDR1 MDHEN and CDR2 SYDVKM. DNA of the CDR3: TGTGCCAGCAGTTTTCGTAACAGGCCATCCTACGAGCAGTACTTC. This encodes CASSFRNRPSYEQYF. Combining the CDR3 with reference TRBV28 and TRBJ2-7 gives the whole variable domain DVKVTQSSRYLVKRTGEKVFLECVQDMDHENMFWYRQDPGLGLRLIYFSYDVKMKEKGDIPEGYSVSREKKERFSLILESASTNQTSMYLCASSFRNRPSYEQYFGPGTRLTVT.

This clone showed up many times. The CDR3, as DNA: TGTGCCAGCAGCTTAGCGGGTCGGGGGGTTGACTATGGCTACACCTTC. This codes for CASSLAGRGVDYGYTF. The rearrangement uses TRBV7-9 and TRBJ1-2; maybe TRBD1 (5 bases). Germline V gene sequence: CDR1 SEHNR, CDR2 FQNEAQ (reference sequence). The CDR3 sequence is 16 residues long. The V end lost 0 bases, the J end lost 3 bases, and 14 bases lay between the germline ends.

Here the CDR3 DNA reads TGTGCCACCAGTGATCAAGAGTCGCAGGGGGGCCGGAGCACCCAGTACTTC. Encoded protein: CATSDQESQGGRSTQYF. The chain employs TRBV24-1 and TRBJ2-5, with a weak D call TRBD1 (7 bases). The V and J ends lost 3 bases and 8 bases respectively, with 24 bases between them. Germline CDR1 and CDR2: KGHDR and SFDVKD. The CDR3 consists of 17 residues.